This entry is about one T cell receptor beta chain. In the original processing: It was from reference gene primer amplification that nucleated cell counts were estimated. The data were produced by immunoSEQ multiplex PCR, yet TCRdb's version contains in-frame clones alone and is incomplete. That table is the source of V, J and clone size, and D and trimming were worked out from the DNA. The table shows about 58,000 clones, with roughly nine tenths occurring only once. These data originate in a study of blood T cell repertoires in COVID-19. Turning to the study itself: The United States, Italy and Spain supplied acute and convalescent COVID-19 samples. Sources were T cells, B-cell-depleted T cells, or PBMCs; the material itself was cDNA or gDNA.

Germline V lookup: CDR1 SQVTM, CDR2 ANQGSEA. Trimming took off 7 bases at V and 5 bases at J, with 10 bases between the two ends. The CDR3 sequence is 11 residues long. The clonotype was recovered from a woman in her seventies with active COVID-19. The chain links TRBV29-1 to TRBJ2-3; D remains unclear. The sequenced material came from peripheral blood. CDR3 loop: CSALLVDTQYF. Here the CDR3 DNA reads TGCAGCGCCCTCCTCGTAGATACGCAGTATTTT.